The 30 T cell receptor beta chains listed next were all sequenced from one sample in a study of beta chain features in type 1 diabetes. The entirety of the isolated RNA underwent reverse transcription, so expressed TCRB transcripts were sequenced. TCRdb keeps only in-frame clones here, not all; method: immunoSEQ multiplex PCR. The profile shows 300,000 to 350,000 clones, roughly 8% of them singletons. Material: central memory CD4+ T cells from blood. The receptors originated from a woman aged 18 to 35 in good health.

Only a few counts were recorded for this clone. This chain joins TRBV11-2 and TRBJ2-5; TRBD1 agrees at 7 bases. After removal of 5 bases from V and 1 base from J, the junction contained 10 bases not matched to a gene. This CDR3 has 16 amino acids. The germline V gene has CDR1 SGHAT and CDR2 FQNNGV. As DNA, the CDR3 is TGTGCCAGCAGCCCACAGGGGCTTTTAGGCCAAGAGACCCAGTACTTC. It encodes CASSPQGLLGQETQYF. Together with reference TRBV11-2 and TRBJ2-5, the CDR3 gives the full variable domain: EAGVAQSPRYKIIEKRQSVAFWCNPISGHATLYWYQQILGQGPKLLIQFQNNGVVDDSQLPKDRFSAERLKGVDSTLKIQPAKLEDSAVYLCASSPQGLLGQETQYFGPGTRLLVL.

This clone has more than one count but fewer than ten. The J gene is TRBJ2-3, the V gene TRBV11-2, with 7 bases lining up with TRBD1. The CDR3 has 16 residues. The germline CDR1 and CDR2 sequences are SGHAT and FQNNGV. V was pared by 1 base and J by 1 base, with 5 bases of the junction left unmatched. In nucleotides, the CDR3 is TGTGCCAGCAGCTTAGTGGTCCAGGGGGGCACAGATACGCAGTATTTT. This translates into CASSLVVQGGTDTQYF.

The chain links TRBV5-1 to TRBJ2-5, with 10 bases fitting TRBD2. The CDR3 has 14 amino acids. Germline CDR1 reads SGHRS; CDR2 reads YFSETQ. The J segment lost 5 bases and the V segment lost 5 bases, leaving 6 bases of the junction unmatched. The CDR3 spells CASREREGGETQYF. The CDR3 DNA reads as TGCGCCAGCAGGGAGCGGGAGGGCGGTGAGACCCAGTACTTC.

Remarks on this clone: This sample also contains other DNA sequences that code for the same CDR3. V and J are TRBV28 and TRBJ2-7, with 9 bases aligning to TRBD1. This CDR3 has 14 amino acids. Germline lookup yields CDR1 MDHEN and CDR2 SYDVKM. Trimming cost V 2 bases and J 3 bases; bases outside gene matches: 2. In DNA, the CDR3 is TGTGCCAGCAGTTTACCGGGACAGGGCTACGAGCAGTACTTC. Amino acids: CASSLPGQGYEQYF.

V usage is TRBV2 and J usage is TRBJ1-2, with D unresolved. V shed 4 bases and J shed 5 bases, with 8 bases lying between them. Per the germline V gene, CDR1 is SNHLY and CDR2 is FYNNEI. The CDR3 is 12 residues long. The CDR3 loop reads CASSAENYGYTF. CDR3 nucleotide sequence: TGTGCCAGCAGTGCAGAGAATTATGGCTACACCTTC.

This chain joins TRBV6-5 and TRBJ1-2; TRBD1 matches 7 bases. The V segment lost 5 bases and the J segment 2 bases; nucleotides outside the gene matches: 8. Germline V gives CDR1 MNHEY, CDR2 SVGAGI. The CDR3 extends over 15 amino acids. CDR3 sequence reads: CASSIRQGANYGYTF. Here the CDR3 DNA reads TGTGCCAGCAGTATAAGACAGGGTGCCAACTATGGCTACACCTTC.

The gene calls are TRBV9 and TRBJ2-3; D unclear. Trimming took 0 bases from V and 6 from J, leaving 11 bases between them. This CDR3 contains 14 residues. The V gene's germline CDR1 is SGDLS and CDR2 YYNGEE. The CDR3 coding sequence is TGTGCCAGCAGCGTAGGTCTACTTATGGATACGCAGTATTTT. It yields the protein CASSVGLLMDTQYF.

This clone was counted a few times. This chain connects TRBV7-2 to TRBJ1-2; TRBD1 agrees at 7 bases. Trimming removed 0 bases from V and 8 bases from J; junction bases left unmatched: 9. The CDR3 runs to 15 residues. Germline-derived CDR1 and CDR2 are SGHTA and FQGNSA. CDR3 protein: CASSLANLRGQGYTF. CDR3 sequence (DNA): TGTGCCAGCAGCTTAGCGAATCTAAGGGGGCAGGGCTACACCTTC.

The chain employs TRBV7-3 and TRBJ2-6; maybe TRBD1 (5 bases). CDR3 length: 15 amino acids. Trimming cost V 5 bases and J 0 bases, with 8 bases left between them. Germline values: CDR1 SGHTA, CDR2 FQGTGA. CDR3 region: CASSKTGSGANVLTF. The CDR3 coding sequence is TGTGCCAGCAGCAAAACAGGCTCTGGGGCCAACGTCCTGACTTTC.

The chain couples TRBV6-5 to TRBJ2-1; 7 bases are shared with TRBD1. V was clipped by 6 bases and J by 6 bases; unmatched bases: 8. Germline V gives CDR1 MNHEY, CDR2 SVGAGI. This CDR3 comprises 14 residues. The CDR3 is CASSQGQRINEQFF. The CDR3 coding sequence is TGTGCCAGCAGCCAGGGACAGAGGATCAATGAGCAGTTCTTC.

CDR3 loop: CASSLTGQGWDGYTF. For the CDR3, the DNA is TGTGCCAGCAGCTTAACGGGACAGGGTTGGGATGGCTACACCTTC. The chain joins TRBV7-3 to TRBJ1-2; 9 bases match TRBD1. Looked up from germline, CDR1 is SGHTA and CDR2 is FQGTGA. The CDR3 runs to 15 residues. Unmatched junction bases numbered 5, after V lost 0 bases and J lost 6 bases.

The rearrangement joins TRBV13 to TRBJ2-3; tentatively, D is TRBD2 (5 bases). Germline CDR1 and CDR2: PRHDT and FYEKMQ (reference sequence). The germline V and J ends were trimmed by 0 bases and 4 bases, with 5 bases remaining between them. The CDR3 spans 13 residues. CDR3 protein: CASSLGAADTQYF. CDR3 DNA sequence: TGTGCCAGCAGCTTAGGAGCGGCAGATACGCAGTATTTT. Full variable domain (remainder filled in from reference TRBV13 and TRBJ2-3): AAGVIQSPRHLIKEKRETATLKCYPIPRHDTVYWYQQGPGQDPQFLISFYEKMQSDKGSIPDRFSAQQFSDYHSELNMSSLELGDSALYFCASSLGAADTQYFGPGTRLTVL.

The J gene is TRBJ2-7, the V gene TRBV5-1; 7 bases line up with TRBD2. The CDR3 is 15 amino acids. V trimming: 2 bases; J trimming: 0 bases; junction bases outside the gene matches: 5. CDR1 SGHRS and CDR2 YFSETQ come from the germline V gene. The CDR3 sequence: CASSFIGGSSYEQYF. The CDR3 region has the DNA TGCGCCAGCAGCTTTATTGGCGGGAGCTCCTACGAGCAGTACTTC.

This clone was observed a few times. The rearrangement joins TRBV10-3 to TRBJ2-7, with D perhaps TRBD1 or TRBD2 (6 bases each). Between the trimmed V and J ends, which lost 6 bases and 4 bases, there was a span of 25 bases. This CDR3 is 17 amino acids long. Germline CDR1 is ENHRY and CDR2 is SYGVKD. The CDR3 protein is CAIRTDPNAAGQYEQYF. As DNA, the CDR3 is TGTGCCATCAGGACGGACCCAAATGCCGCGGGACAATACGAGCAGTACTTC.

This rearrangement joins TRBV9 to TRBJ2-5, with 9 nucleotides matching TRBD2. The CDR3 extends over 15 amino acids. CDR1 SGDLS and CDR2 YYNGEE come from the germline V gene. After removal of 4 bases from V and 5 bases from J, the junction contained 9 bases not matched to a gene. CDR3 amino acids: CASSSSGGPGETQYF. The CDR3 nucleotides read TGTGCCAGCAGCTCCAGCGGGGGGCCTGGGGAGACCCAGTACTTC. Together with reference TRBV9 and TRBJ2-5, the CDR3 gives the full variable domain: DSGVTQTPKHLITATGQRVTLRCSPRSGDLSVYWYQQSLDQGLQFLIQYYNGEERAKGNILERFSAQQFPDLHSELNLSSLELGDSALYFCASSSSGGPGETQYFGPGTRLLVL.

The chain carries TRBV6-6 and TRBJ1-4; no firm D call. CDR3 length: 13 residues. V gave up 2 bases and J gave up 11 bases, with 12 bases separating them. Per germline, CDR1 MNHNY and CDR2 SVGAGI (reference sequence). CDR3 nucleotides: TGTGCCAGCAGTTACCCCTCGGAGGTGAAACTGTTTTTT. Protein: CASSYPSEVKLFF.

The chain is built from TRBV10-3 and TRBJ2-7; 8 nucleotides match TRBD1. The CDR3 extends over 14 amino acids. The V and J ends lost 3 bases and 5 bases, in that order; junction bases with no gene match: 6. Germline V lookup: CDR1 ENHRY, CDR2 SYGVKD. CDR3 residues: CAISDTTGGNEQYF. In DNA, the CDR3 is TGTGCCATCAGTGACACAACAGGGGGGAACGAGCAGTACTTC.

V and J are TRBV5-4 and TRBJ2-3; a weak D match, TRBD1 (7 bases). The V end lost 4 bases, the J end lost 0 bases, and 15 bases lay between the germline ends. The length of the CDR3 is 16 residues. Germline assignment: CDR1 SGHNT and CDR2 YYREEE (reference sequence). CDR3 sequence reads: CASSPEGQPSTDTQYF. CDR3 nucleotide sequence: TGTGCCAGCAGCCCGGAGGGACAGCCGAGCACAGATACGCAGTATTTT.

In its sample, this clone was seen a few times. The chain uses TRBV7-2 and TRBJ2-5; D gene unclear. The V gene lost 4 bases and the J gene lost 4 bases, with 10 bases spanning the gap. The CDR3 is made up of 13 amino acids. CDR1 and CDR2 (germline): SGHTA, FQGNSA. As DNA, the CDR3 is TGTGCCAGCAGCTCCAGCCCTCGAGAGACCCAGTACTTC. Its protein product is CASSSSPRETQYF.

This clone came up many times. V usage is TRBV6-6 and J usage is TRBJ1-2; D remains unclear. Looked up from germline, CDR1 is MNHNY and CDR2 is SVGAGI (reference sequence). The CDR3 consists of 13 residues. Trimming left V 6 bases short and J 7 bases short, with 15 bases between. The CDR3 reads CASSPTQRFGYTF. The CDR3 nucleotides read TGTGCCAGCAGCCCCACGCAGCGATTTGGCTACACCTTC.

The sample holds a few counts of this clone. This chain connects TRBV6-5 to TRBJ2-1; D possibly corresponds to TRBD2 (5 bases). Trimming took 6 bases from V and 9 from J, leaving 15 bases between them. The CDR3 runs to 13 residues. CDR1 and CDR2 (germline): MNHEY, SVGAGI. CDR3 residues: CASRRIESGEQFF. Here the CDR3 DNA reads TGTGCCAGCAGAAGAATAGAGAGCGGTGAGCAGTTCTTC.

This chain connects TRBV7-9 to TRBJ1-1; D is unresolved. CDR3 length: 13 residues. CDR1 is SEHNR, CDR2 FQNEAQ, per germline (reference sequence). The V end was cut by 5 bases, the J end by 3 bases, with 10 bases between. CDR3 amino acids: CASSRYGDTEAFF. CDR3 DNA sequence: TGTGCCAGCAGCCGTTATGGGGACACTGAAGCTTTCTTT.

This clone has only a few counts. V gene TRBV18 combines with J gene TRBJ2-1, with D tentatively TRBD1 (5 bases). This CDR3 has 12 residues. The germline V gene encodes CDR1 KGHSH and CDR2 LQKENI. The ends were cut back, 4 bases at V and 4 bases at J, with 5 bases in the middle. In DNA form, the CDR3 reads TGTGCCAGCTCACAGGGGTACAATGAGCAGTTCTTC. This sequence encodes CASSQGYNEQFF. Full variable domain (remainder filled in from reference TRBV18 and TRBJ2-1): NAGVMQNPRHLVRRRGQEARLRCSPMKGHSHVYWYRQLPEEGLKFMVYLQKENIIDESGMPKERFSAEFPKEGPSILRIQQVVRGDSAAYFCASSQGYNEQFFGPGTRLTVL.

This clone was seen at least ten times. V is TRBV7-2 and J is TRBJ2-1; the D gene is possibly TRBD2 (6 bases). V lost 0 bases and J lost 4, with 13 bases in between. Germline lookup yields CDR1 SGHTA and CDR2 FQGNSA. CDR3 length equals 16 residues. The CDR3 reads CASSLAYGRGYNEQFF. The CDR3 DNA follows: TGTGCCAGCAGCTTAGCTTACGGGAGAGGGTACAATGAGCAGTTCTTC.

The rearrangement links TRBV4-3 to TRBJ2-7; D uncertain. The CDR3 contains 14 residues. Germline-derived CDR1 and CDR2 are LGHNA and YSLEER. V was pared by 1 base and J by 4 bases, with 11 bases between. The CDR3 DNA sequence: TGCGCCAGCAGCCAAGGGGCATCAACATACGAGCAGTACTTC. Translated: CASSQGASTYEQYF.

This clone was seen a few times. The chain joins TRBV18 to TRBJ2-1; D call uncertain. Germline loops: CDR1 KGHSH, CDR2 LQKENI. CDR3 length equals 16 residues. V dropped 3 bases and J dropped 2 bases, with 14 bases sitting between them. The CDR3 here is CASSPKVTETYNEQFF. CDR3 nucleotide sequence: TGTGCCAGCTCACCTAAGGTGACGGAGACCTACAATGAGCAGTTCTTC.

This clone has just a few counts. The chain couples TRBV18 to TRBJ2-5; TRBD2 might be the D (6 bases). The V and J ends lost 3 bases and 3 bases respectively, with 17 bases between them. Germline values: CDR1 KGHSH, CDR2 LQKENI. The CDR3 loop spans 16 amino acids. CDR3 region: CASSPKPEEGKETQYF. CDR3 DNA: TGTGCCAGCTCACCCAAGCCCGAGGAGGGCAAAGAGACCCAGTACTTC.

V and J are TRBV7-8 and TRBJ2-3; possible D gene TRBD1, 6 bases. CDR3 length: 14 residues. Trimming shortened V by 8 bases and J by 0 bases, and 12 bases separated the two germline ends. CDR1 is SGHVS and CDR2 is FQNEAQ in the germline V gene. The CDR3 loop reads CASATGPSTDTQYF. For the CDR3, the DNA is TGTGCCAGCGCTACAGGGCCCAGCACAGATACGCAGTATTTT.

This sequence joins TRBV4-3 and TRBJ2-5; 7 positions agree with TRBD2. The germline V gene has CDR1 LGHNA and CDR2 YSLEER. The CDR3 runs to 16 residues. V dropped 1 base and J dropped 5; count of bases not matched to a gene: 10. CDR3 DNA sequence: TGCGCCAGCAGCCAAGGTACTGGCGGGAGCTACGAGACCCAGTACTTC. Its protein is CASSQGTGGSYETQYF.

Many counts were recorded for this clone. The chain links TRBV2 to TRBJ2-1, with TRBD1 matching 8 bases. This CDR3 is 13 amino acids long. The V segment lost 6 bases and the J segment 15 bases; nucleotides outside the gene matches: 13. From germline, CDR1 is SNHLY and CDR2 FYNNEI. The DNA of the CDR3 is TGTGCCAGCAGGGGGGATGTGACAGGGGCCGGGTTCTTC. This codes for CASRGDVTGAGFF. The full variable domain, in which reference TRBV2 and TRBJ2-1 provide the parts outside the CDR3, is EPEVTQTPSHQVTQMGQEVILRCVPISNHLYFYWYRQILGQKVEFLVSFYNNEISEKSEIFDDQFSVERPDGSNFTLKIRSTKLEDSAMYFCASRGDVTGAGFFGPGTRLTVL.